The 21 T cell receptor beta chains presented below share a single source sample, sequenced in a study of T cell responses to AZD1222 COVID-19 vaccine. TCRdb keeps only in-frame clones here, not all; method: immunoSEQ multiplex PCR. The sample includes 150,000 to 200,000 clones, just over 90% of them seen just once. The specimen comprised peripheral blood, sampled on day 0 of AZD1222 vaccination. The receptors were gathered from an adult in good health.

This clone was detected once. The rearrangement links TRBV19 to TRBJ1-4; 7 bases line up with TRBD1. The CDR3 runs to 15 residues. The V gene end was trimmed by 4 bases and the J gene end by 7 bases; junction bases not matched to a gene: 9. Germline assignment: CDR1 LNHDA and CDR2 SQIVND (reference sequence). CDR3 DNA: TGTGCCAGTAGTACCCGACAGGGTGGGTCTGAAAAACTGTTTTTT. Translated, it gives CASSTRQGGSEKLFF.

The V gene is TRBV7-2, the J gene TRBJ2-5, with 8 bases matching TRBD1. The CDR3 consists of 15 residues. Germline V CDR1 and CDR2: SGHTA, FQGNSA. The ends lost 1 base at V and 0 bases at J; junction bases unmatched: 1. The CDR3 sequence is CASSLGTGYQETQYF. DNA for the CDR3: TGTGCCAGCAGCTTAGGGACAGGGTACCAAGAGACCCAGTACTTC.

CDR3 sequence (DNA): TGTGCCAGCAGCTCCGCTCCTTCTAGCGGGGGGGCTTGGCAAGAGACCCAGTACTTC. This gives the protein CASSSAPSSGGAWQETQYF. The rearrangement links TRBV5-4 to TRBJ2-5; 12 nucleotides align to TRBD2. J was trimmed by 2 bases and V by 3 bases; bases with no gene match: 14. Germline V gives CDR1 SGHNT, CDR2 YYREEE (reference sequence). The CDR3 has 19 amino acids.

V gene TRBV7-7 combines with J gene TRBJ2-5, with D possibly being TRBD2 (5 bases). Trimming took off 6 bases at V and 5 bases at J, with 16 bases between the two ends. The CDR3 sequence is 14 residues long. Germline CDR1 SSHAT, CDR2 FNYEAQ (reference sequence). CDR3 nucleotide sequence: TGTGCCAGCAGAGAGGGTGGGTCGGGGGAGACCCAGTACTTC. It is translated as CASREGGSGETQYF. The full variable domain, its missing parts supplied by reference TRBV7-7 and TRBJ2-5, is GAGVSQSPRYKVTKRGQDVTLRCDPISSHATLYWYQQALGQGPEFLTYFNYEAQPDKSGLPSDRFSAERPEGSISTLTIQRTEQRDSAMYRCASREGGSGETQYFGPGTRLLVL.

The chain has TRBV10-1 and TRBJ1-2; D is undetermined. The length of the CDR3 is 16 residues. V shed 6 bases and J shed 1 base, with 18 bases lying between them. The germline gives CDR1 WNHNN, CDR2 SYGVQD (reference sequence). In DNA, the CDR3 is TGCGCCAGCAGGAAAAGATGGGCAGCTCTTAACTATGGCTACACCTTC. Its protein product is CASRKRWAALNYGYTF.

The chain has TRBV9 and TRBJ2-3; D possibly corresponds to TRBD2 (6 bases). This CDR3 has 16 amino acids. Germline V gene sequence: CDR1 SGDLS, CDR2 YYNGEE. Trimming cost V 0 bases and J 0 bases, with 11 bases left between them. CDR3 residues: CASSVGGGTSTDTQYF. CDR3 DNA: TGTGCCAGCAGCGTAGGTGGGGGGACTAGCACAGATACGCAGTATTTT.

This sequence joins TRBV5-5 and TRBJ2-1, with D perhaps matching TRBD1 (6 bases). CDR1 is SGHKS, CDR2 YYEKEE, per germline (reference sequence). Deletions cut 2 bases from V and 5 bases from J, with 20 bases between. This CDR3 region has 17 residues. The CDR3: CASSLGTSTGTNNEQFF. The DNA for the CDR3 is TGTGCCAGCAGCTTAGGCACTTCAACAGGGACAAACAATGAGCAGTTCTTC.

The rearrangement links TRBV9 to TRBJ1-3; 8 positions match TRBD1. Trimming cost V 0 bases and J 4 bases; bases outside gene matches: 9. The germline gives CDR1 SGDLS, CDR2 YYNGEE. This CDR3 has 17 residues. CDR3 DNA sequence: TGTGCCAGCAGCGTAGGGTCAGGGGGCTTTGCGGGAAACACCATATATTTT. This codes for CASSVGSGGFAGNTIYF. Full variable domain (missing parts from reference TRBV9 and TRBJ1-3): DSGVTQTPKHLITATGQRVTLRCSPRSGDLSVYWYQQSLDQGLQFLIQYYNGEERAKGNILERFSAQQFPDLHSELNLSSLELGDSALYFCASSVGSGGFAGNTIYFGEGSWLTVV.

The V call is TRBV18, the J call TRBJ2-1; 9 bases line up with TRBD2. The CDR3 has 16 amino acids. V shed 1 base and J 5 bases; nucleotides not matched to a gene: 6. In germline, CDR1 is KGHSH, CDR2 LQKENI. The CDR3 DNA is TGTGCCAGCTCACCACTTGGCGGGAGGGCGGACAATGAGCAGTTCTTC. Translating it yields CASSPLGGRADNEQFF.

The chain is built from TRBV7-9 and TRBJ2-3; no clear D gene. This CDR3 comprises 15 residues. The germline V gene has CDR1 SEHNR and CDR2 FQNEAQ (reference sequence). Trimming left V 1 base short and J 1 base short, with 9 bases between. The CDR3 sequence is CASSLVPSGTDTQYF. CDR3 DNA sequence: TGTGCCAGCAGCTTAGTCCCCAGTGGCACAGATACGCAGTATTTT. Filled out from reference TRBV7-9 and TRBJ2-3, the complete variable domain reads DTGVSQNPRHKITKRGQNVTFRCDPISEHNRLYWYRQTLGQGPEFLTYFQNEAQLEKSRLLSDRFSAERPKGSFSTLEIQRTEQGDSAMYLCASSLVPSGTDTQYFGPGTRLTVL.

The chain combines TRBV19 with TRBJ2-1, with 9 nucleotides matching TRBD1. The V segment lost 3 bases and the J segment 6 bases; nucleotides outside the gene matches: 9. This CDR3 contains 16 residues. Germline CDR1 reads LNHDA; CDR2 reads SQIVND (reference sequence). The CDR3 sequence is CASSILRGQGANEQFF. Here the CDR3 DNA reads TGTGCCAGTAGTATTCTAAGGGGACAGGGTGCCAATGAGCAGTTCTTC.

This chain connects TRBV27 to TRBJ2-3; a weak D match, TRBD2 (6 bases). Germline loops: CDR1 MNHEY, CDR2 SMNVEV (reference sequence). The V end was cut by 7 bases, the J end by 0 bases, with 11 bases between. This CDR3 is built from 14 residues. The CDR3 DNA reads TGTGCCAGCAAGGGCGGACTAAGCACAGATACGCAGTATTTT. Amino acids: CASKGGLSTDTQYF.

This chain joins TRBV5-4 and TRBJ2-6; D is unclear. V was trimmed by 2 bases and J by 1 base, leaving 7 bases between them. Germline loops: CDR1 SGHNT, CDR2 YYREEE (reference sequence). CDR3 size: 15 residues. The DNA of the CDR3 is TGTGCCAGCAGCTTTAGTGTTTCTGGGGCCAACGTCCTGACTTTC. Translated: CASSFSVSGANVLTF.

The CDR3 bases are TGTGCCAGCAGTTTAGGGTATGGCTACACCTTC. It codes for CASSLGYGYTF. The chain links TRBV12-3 or TRBV12-4 to TRBJ1-2; no clear D gene. There are 11 residues in the CDR3. Trimming stripped 1 base from V and 5 bases from J, with 2 bases between.

The J gene is TRBJ1-5, the V gene TRBV19; maybe TRBD1 (6 bases). Trimming shortened V by 4 bases and J by 2 bases, and 18 bases separated the two germline ends. The CDR3 runs to 17 residues. Germline loops: CDR1 LNHDA, CDR2 SQIVND (reference sequence). CDR3 sequence (DNA): TGTGCCAGTAGTACAGGGGATCCCCCCATGGGCAATCAGCCCCAGCATTTT. Translation gives CASSTGDPPMGNQPQHF.

This chain uses TRBV28 with TRBJ2-7, with TRBD2 identical over 10 bases. The germline gives CDR1 MDHEN, CDR2 SYDVKM. CDR3 size: 15 residues. J lost 4 bases, V lost 3 bases, and 6 bases had no gene match. CDR3 bases: TGTGCCAGCAGTTTGGGGTCTAGCGGGAGATACGAGCAGTACTTC. Translated, it gives CASSLGSSGRYEQYF.

The chain employs TRBV3-1 (or the pseudogene TRBV3-2) and TRBJ2-1; D unresolved. CDR1 is LGHDT, CDR2 YNNKEL, per germline (reference sequence). Deletions cut 0 bases from V and 10 bases from J, with 7 bases between. CDR3 length equals 12 residues. The CDR3 spells CASSQDGPEQFF. In DNA, the CDR3 is TGTGCCAGCAGCCAAGATGGGCCCGAGCAGTTCTTC.

This clone came up once. This sequence joins TRBV21-1 and TRBJ2-7; the tabulated D call, TRBD2, remains unverified against the DNA. TRBV21-1 is a documented pseudogene. This CDR3 is 18 amino acids long. CDR3 region: CASRKGLAIREGAYEQYF. DNA of the CDR3: TGTGCCAGCAGGAAAGGACTAGCGATACGAGAGGGGGCCTACGAGCAGTACTTC.

The chain is built from TRBV11-2 and TRBJ1-1; D ambiguous. With 3 bases removed from V and 0 bases from J, the gap between germline ends came to 14 bases. CDR1 is SGHAT and CDR2 is FQNNGV in the germline V gene. This CDR3 comprises 16 residues. The CDR3 spells CASSFLVSGMNTEAFF. The CDR3, as DNA: TGTGCCAGCAGCTTCCTCGTATCCGGTATGAACACTGAAGCTTTCTTT. Complete variable domain (other parts from reference TRBV11-2 and TRBJ1-1): EAGVAQSPRYKIIEKRQSVAFWCNPISGHATLYWYQQILGQGPKLLIQFQNNGVVDDSQLPKDRFSAERLKGVDSTLKIQPAKLEDSAVYLCASSFLVSGMNTEAFFGQGTRLTVV.

In this sample, this clone turned up once. The chain recombines TRBV5-4 with TRBJ2-7, with D possibly TRBD2 on 5 matching bases. The CDR3 runs to 14 residues. The V end was cut by 0 bases, the J end by 6 bases, with 13 bases between. CDR1 SGHNT and CDR2 YYREEE come from the germline V gene (reference sequence). This CDR3 reads CASSLAGVLREQYF. The CDR3 coding sequence is TGTGCCAGCAGCTTGGCCGGGGTCCTACGCGAGCAGTACTTC.

V is TRBV29-1 and J is TRBJ2-3; D not certain. V was trimmed by 5 bases and J by 0 bases, leaving 15 bases between them. The CDR3 contains 15 residues. Germline V gene lookup returns CDR1 SQVTM and CDR2 ANQGSEA. The CDR3 nucleotides read TGCAGCGTTCGAAGCCAGGCGGAAAGCACAGATACGCAGTATTTT. Translating it yields CSVRSQAESTDTQYF.